This T cell receptor beta chain derives from a study of technical replicates of blood from a few donors. The CDR3 has 17 amino acids. CDR1 is SEHNR and CDR2 is FQNEAQ in the germline V gene (reference sequence). The ends lost 5 bases at V and 3 bases at J; junction bases unmatched: 9. Assay: immunoSEQ multiplex PCR; the TCRdb copy retains only in-frame clones and omits some. Among under 95,000 clones listed, about 98% were seen once. This chain joins TRBV7-9 and TRBJ2-3, with 12 bases fitting TRBD2. The clonotype originates from a human donor in good health. Sequenced input: T cells isolated from PBMCs. The DNA of the CDR3 is TGTGCCAGCAGCCGCCCTAGCGGGGGGGCCGGGACAGATACGCAGTATTTT. This encodes CASSRPSGGAGTDTQYF.